What follows are 32 T cell receptor beta chains derived from one specimen sequenced in a study of shared clonotypes between healthy human individuals. Produced via immunoSEQ multiplex PCR; TCRdb's table is partial and in-frame only. The sample has around 2.1 million clones; nearly 97% are singletons. Sequenced sample: naive CD4+ T cells sorted from blood. Subset in this sample: CD45RA+ positively selected. The origin of the receptors is a man aged 18 to 30 in good health.

The rearrangement links TRBV30 to TRBJ1-1; D possibly corresponds to TRBD1 (6 bases). CDR1 is GTSNPN and CDR2 is SVGIG in the germline V gene (reference sequence). This CDR3 comprises 13 residues. With 0 bases removed from V and 10 bases from J, the gap between germline ends came to 15 bases. The CDR3 reads CAWSVGRGQRAFF. Here the CDR3 DNA reads TGTGCCTGGAGTGTAGGCCGGGGGCAGCGAGCTTTCTTT.

This clone has just one count. The J gene is TRBJ2-1, the V gene TRBV14; D is uncertain. This CDR3 has 12 residues. The germline V gene encodes CDR1 SGHDN and CDR2 FVKESK. V dropped 1 base and J dropped 10 bases, with 8 bases sitting between them. The CDR3 protein is CASSQAPWEQFF. Here the CDR3 DNA reads TGTGCCAGCAGCCAAGCACCTTGGGAGCAGTTCTTC.

Concerning this clone itself: A junction end diverges from the germline sequence, so it may reflect a read error. The CDR3 sequence is CASSLIRTTRELFF. CDR3 DNA sequence: TGTGCCAGCAGCTTGATCAGGACCACCCGGGAGCTGTTTTTT. V usage is TRBV5-6 and J usage is TRBJ2-2; the D is unclear. The CDR3 is 14 amino acids. Germline V CDR1 and CDR2: SGHDT, YYEEEE.

V is TRBV5-1 and J is TRBJ1-3, with D uncertain. The CDR3 length is 15 residues. The V and J ends lost 4 bases and 0 bases respectively, with 11 bases between them. Germline V gene data show CDR1 as SGHRS and CDR2 as YFSETQ. The CDR3 DNA sequence: TGCGCCAGCAGCGGTGACGGAGACTCTGGAAACACCATATATTTT. Amino acids: CASSGDGDSGNTIYF.

The CDR3 nucleotides are TGTGCCTGGAGTGGTCAGGACAGAAATAATTCACCCCTCCACTTT. Its translation is CAWSGQDRNNSPLHF. V gene TRBV30 combines with J gene TRBJ1-6; D may be TRBD1 (6 bases). Trimming pared 1 base from V and 5 bases from J, leaving 12 bases between. There are 15 residues in the CDR3. Germline V gene lookup returns CDR1 GTSNPN and CDR2 SVGIG (reference sequence).

The chain has TRBV7-2 and TRBJ1-5, with 7 bases fitting TRBD1. V was clipped by 1 base and J by 3 bases; unmatched bases: 3. CDR1 SGHTA and CDR2 FQGNSA come from the germline V gene. The CDR3 spans 15 residues. The CDR3 protein is CASSLEGTVNQPQHF. Here the CDR3 DNA reads TGTGCCAGCAGCTTAGAAGGGACAGTCAATCAGCCCCAGCATTTT. Full variable domain (missing parts from reference TRBV7-2 and TRBJ1-5): GAGVSQSPSNKVTEKGKDVELRCDPISGHTALYWYRQSLGQGLEFLIYFQGNSAPDKSGLPSDRFSAERTGGSVSTLTIQRTQQEDSAVYLCASSLEGTVNQPQHFGDGTRLSIL.

This chain uses TRBV11-3 with TRBJ1-3; D unresolved. This CDR3 has 14 residues. Germline CDR1 is SGHNT and CDR2 is YENEEA. V lost 4 bases and J lost 0, with 7 bases in between. The CDR3 nucleotides read TGTGCCAGCAGCTCCAAGGGCTCTGGAAACACCATATATTTT. Translation: CASSSKGSGNTIYF.

The chain carries TRBV2 and TRBJ2-5, with D perhaps matching TRBD1 (6 bases). The germline V gene has CDR1 SNHLY and CDR2 FYNNEI. Trimming removed 6 bases at V and 1 base at J, with 12 bases between. The CDR3 is made up of 14 amino acids. CDR3 in DNA: TGTGCCAGCAGAGGACAGTCGTCCCAAGAGACCCAGTACTTC. It translates to CASRGQSSQETQYF.

This clone appeared a single time. Different DNA sequences within this sample yield the same CDR3. This rearrangement joins TRBV7-9 to TRBJ1-1, with TRBD1 identical over 7 bases. The CDR3 extends over 14 amino acids. Germline lookup yields CDR1 SEHNR and CDR2 FQNEAQ (reference sequence). The J segment lost 1 base and the V segment lost 2 bases, leaving 1 base of the junction unmatched. CDR3 coding DNA: TGTGCCAGCAGCTTACGGACAGGGAACACTGAAGCTTTCTTT. Residues: CASSLRTGNTEAFF.

This chain joins TRBV9 and TRBJ2-5; D gene unclear. CDR1 is SGDLS, CDR2 YYNGEE, per germline. The germline V and J ends were trimmed by 0 bases and 7 bases, with 13 bases remaining between them. CDR3 size: 14 residues. CDR3 loop: CASSVGSGPGTQYF. In DNA, the CDR3 is TGTGCCAGCAGCGTAGGAAGTGGTCCGGGGACCCAGTACTTC.

The V and J genes are TRBV4-3 and TRBJ2-3, with no clear D. CDR1 and CDR2 (germline): LGHNA, YSLEER. Trimming removed 0 bases at V and 7 bases at J, with 11 bases between. The CDR3 extends over 14 amino acids. The CDR3, as DNA: TGCGCCAGCAGCCAAGATTCGGCCGCCAATACGCAGTATTTT. This encodes CASSQDSAANTQYF.

The J gene is TRBJ2-7, the V gene TRBV19; perhaps TRBD2 as D (5 bases). Germline V gene data show CDR1 as LNHDA and CDR2 as SQIVND (reference sequence). The CDR3 runs 15 residues. V was clipped by 5 bases and J by 2 bases, with 16 bases between them. The CDR3 DNA reads TGTGCCAGTAGTTTGCGGACGGAGAGGGCCTACGAGCAGTACTTC. This gives the protein CASSLRTERAYEQYF. Supplemented by reference TRBV19 and TRBJ2-7, the full variable domain reads DGGITQSPKYLFRKEGQNVTLSCEQNLNHDAMYWYRQDPGQGLRLIYYSQIVNDFQKGDIAEGYSVSREKKESFPLTVTSAQKNPTAFYLCASSLRTERAYEQYFGPGTRLTVT.

This clone was detected only once. The rearrangement links TRBV28 to TRBJ1-4; the match to TRBD1 covers 9 bases. The germline CDR1 and CDR2 sequences are MDHEN and SYDVKM. V shed 5 bases and J 7 bases; nucleotides not matched to a gene: 8. The CDR3 is 15 amino acids. CDR3: CASSTRDRVFEKLFF. The CDR3 coding sequence is TGTGCCAGCAGTACGCGGGACAGGGTTTTTGAAAAACTGTTTTTT.

The rearrangement joins TRBV2 to TRBJ2-5; D is uncertain. The CDR3 is made up of 12 amino acids. The germline V gene encodes CDR1 SNHLY and CDR2 FYNNEI. V was shortened by 5 bases and J by 3 bases, with 7 bases between the two germline ends. The CDR3 DNA reads TGTGCCAGCAGTATCTTAAAAGAGACCCAGTACTTC. It specifies CASSILKETQYF.

This clone was detected only a few times. The same CDR3 can be traced to other DNA sequences in this sample. The chain employs TRBV6-5 and TRBJ2-7; D is ambiguous. The germline CDR1 and CDR2 sequences are MNHEY and SVGAGI. With 2 bases removed from V and 0 bases from J, the gap between germline ends came to 5 bases. CDR3 length equals 13 residues. The CDR3 reads CASSYLSSYEQYF. The CDR3 DNA reads TGTGCCAGCAGTTACCTTAGCTCCTACGAGCAGTACTTC.

The V call is TRBV6-5, the J call TRBJ2-1, with TRBD2 identical over 15 bases. V lost 5 bases and J lost 6; bases outside the gene matches: 2. This CDR3 region has 15 residues. The germline V gene has CDR1 MNHEY and CDR2 SVGAGI. The CDR3 DNA reads TGTGCCAGCAGTCGGACTAGCGGGAGGGCCAATGAGCAGTTCTTC. As protein: CASSRTSGRANEQFF.

Regarding this clone: Other DNA sequences from this sample encode an identical CDR3 as well. The genes are TRBV19 and TRBJ2-3, with 12 bases fitting TRBD2. The CDR3 runs to 16 residues. J lost 1 base, V lost 3 bases, and 2 bases had no gene match. The germline CDR1 and CDR2 sequences are LNHDA and SQIVND (reference sequence). The CDR3 DNA reads TGTGCCAGTAGTATCCTAGCGGGGGGGCGCACAGATACGCAGTATTTT. Protein: CASSILAGGRTDTQYF.

The V and J genes are TRBV6-5 and TRBJ1-1; 7 bases map to TRBD1. The germline gives CDR1 MNHEY, CDR2 SVGAGI. The CDR3 runs to 13 residues. Trimming removed 6 bases from V and 4 bases from J; junction bases left unmatched: 5. In nucleotides, the CDR3 is TGTGCCAGCAGCGCAGGGGGTGCCACTGAAGCTTTCTTT. Protein product: CASSAGGATEAFF.

A single count supports this clone. This chain links TRBV10-3 with TRBJ2-3; 11 bases fit TRBD2. After removal of 4 bases from V and 2 bases from J, the junction contained 5 bases not matched to a gene. From germline, CDR1 is ENHRY and CDR2 SYGVKD. The CDR3 is 16 residues long. The CDR3 sequence is CAISGSSGGTTDTQYF. The CDR3 DNA is TGTGCCATCAGTGGATCTAGCGGGGGGACCACAGATACGCAGTATTTT.

The rearrangement joins TRBV4-2 to TRBJ1-2; D is possibly TRBD1 (6 bases). Trimming took 4 bases from V and 1 from J, leaving 16 bases between them. CDR1 is LGHNA and CDR2 is YNFKEQ in the germline V gene. CDR3 length equals 16 residues. The CDR3 here is CASSLLGQIDNYGYTF. The CDR3 coding sequence is TGTGCCAGCAGCCTCCTAGGACAGATAGATAACTATGGCTACACCTTC.

Comments on this clone: The sample has other DNA sequences that encode this CDR3 too. The chain has TRBV6-1 and TRBJ1-3; D ambiguous. This CDR3 spans 12 amino acids. Germline CDR1 MNHNS, CDR2 SASEGT. Trimming took 6 bases from V and 0 from J, leaving 3 bases between them. The CDR3: CASSPSGNTIYF. In DNA, the CDR3 is TGTGCCAGCAGCCCCTCTGGAAACACCATATATTTT.

This chain joins TRBV4-1 and TRBJ2-7; 7 positions match TRBD1. CDR1 and CDR2 from the germline V gene are MGHRA and YSYEKL. The V and J ends lost 3 bases and 0 bases, in that order; junction bases with no gene match: 5. CDR3 length: 15 amino acids. The CDR3 protein is CASSHNDRDSYEQYF. CDR3 bases: TGCGCCAGCAGCCACAATGACAGGGACTCCTACGAGCAGTACTTC.

The V call is TRBV5-1, the J call TRBJ2-7; tentative D call: TRBD2 (5 bases). CDR1 and CDR2 from the germline V gene are SGHRS and YFSETQ. The CDR3 runs to 14 residues. V shed 4 bases and J shed 6 bases, with 17 bases lying between them. CDR3 in amino acids: CASSSDRLPGEQYF. CDR3 coding DNA: TGCGCCAGCAGCAGCGACCGACTACCGGGCGAGCAGTACTTC.

This chain connects TRBV15 to TRBJ2-1; D unresolved. The CDR3 is 12 amino acids. Trimming removed 0 bases at V and 10 bases at J, with 7 bases between. Looked up from germline, CDR1 is LNHNV and CDR2 is YYDKDF (reference sequence). The CDR3 nucleotides read TGTGCCACCAGCAGAGATCTGTCGGAGCAGTTCTTC. Amino acid sequence: CATSRDLSEQFF.

The chain couples TRBV29-1 to TRBJ2-1; TRBD2 matches at 10 bases. Losses at the gene ends were 4 bases for V and 3 bases for J; bases not matched to a gene: 3. The CDR3 runs to 14 residues. CDR1 is SQVTM, CDR2 ANQGSEA, per germline. The CDR3, as DNA: TGCAGCGTTGTCACTAGCGGGATCTACAATGAGCAGTTCTTC. Translated: CSVVTSGIYNEQFF.

The CDR3 sequence: CASSPTPYLTGTIYF. In DNA form, the CDR3 reads TGTGCCAGCAGTCCGACACCTTACCTAACGGGCACCATATATTTT. The V gene is TRBV6-5, the J gene TRBJ1-3; no firm D call. The CDR3 runs to 15 residues. From germline, CDR1 is MNHEY and CDR2 SVGAGI. V was clipped by 5 bases and J by 9 bases, with 20 bases between them.

This clone was recorded a few times. The J gene is TRBJ1-2, the V gene TRBV6-1; 9 bases align to TRBD1. The CDR3 contains 14 residues. CDR1 and CDR2 from the germline V gene are MNHNS and SASEGT. V was pared by 9 bases and J by 3 bases, with 8 bases of the junction left unmatched. The CDR3 reads CASYYRDRDYGYTF. In DNA form, the CDR3 reads TGTGCCAGTTACTACCGGGACAGGGACTATGGCTACACCTTC.

As DNA, the CDR3 is TGTGCCAGTAAAGGCGTGGGTAACATTCAGTACTTC. It yields the protein CASKGVGNIQYF. The chain carries TRBV19 and TRBJ2-4; D not resolved. CDR3 length: 12 residues. Deletions cut 7 bases from V and 7 bases from J, with 11 bases between. Germline assignment: CDR1 LNHDA and CDR2 SQIVND (reference sequence).

V is TRBV19 and J is TRBJ1-4; no clear D gene. The V end lost 5 bases, the J end lost 5 bases, and 12 bases lay between the germline ends. Germline V lookup: CDR1 LNHDA, CDR2 SQIVND (reference sequence). The CDR3 sequence is 14 residues long. The CDR3 DNA is TGTGCCAGTAGTTCTGCAGGACCGAATGAAAAACTGTTTTTT. Its translation is CASSSAGPNEKLFF.

The J gene is TRBJ1-1, the V gene TRBV14, with D possibly matching TRBD1 (5 bases). V lost 1 base, J lost 6 bases, and 12 bases lay in between. There are 14 residues in the CDR3. CDR1 and CDR2 (germline): SGHDN, FVKESK. This CDR3 reads CASSQVGGVAEAFF. The CDR3 DNA is TGTGCCAGCAGCCAAGTGGGGGGAGTGGCTGAAGCTTTCTTT.

This rearrangement joins TRBV30 to TRBJ2-1, with unresolved D. The CDR3 extends over 12 amino acids. Germline CDR1 GTSNPN, CDR2 SVGIG (reference sequence). Trimming removed 4 bases from V and 7 bases from J, with 11 bases in between. The CDR3 nucleotides read TGTGCCTGGAATCGCAGGTCGAATGAGCAGTTCTTC. Protein sequence: CAWNRRSNEQFF.

This rearrangement joins TRBV30 to TRBJ1-4; possibly TRBD1 for D (5 bases). The CDR3 totals 14 residues. CDR1 GTSNPN and CDR2 SVGIG come from the germline V gene (reference sequence). The germline V and J ends were trimmed by 2 bases and 8 bases, with 15 bases remaining between them. This CDR3 reads CAWSLAGRKEKLFF. The CDR3 DNA is TGTGCCTGGAGTCTTGCAGGGCGGAAAGAAAAACTGTTTTTT.